The 27 T cell receptor beta chains below were found in one sample sequenced in a study of a mutant IDH1 vaccine in newly diagnosed glioma. Noted time point: baseline, week 1 (first vaccination visit). The treatment here: pre-vaccination baseline after standard-of-care therapy. The protocol was immunoSEQ multiplex PCR, while the TCRdb copy is restricted to in-frame clones and leaves out a portion. Of some 100,000 clones detected, under 90% appear once; the ten largest clones hold 7.4%. Sequences were derived from PBMCs, sampled from a glioma patient treated with radiotherapy, temozolomide or both. The source of these receptors is a woman aged 45-65 years with glioma.

The V gene is TRBV25-1, the J gene TRBJ1-1, with a weak D call TRBD1 (6 bases). Germline CDR1 and CDR2: MGHDK and SYGVNS. The CDR3 runs to 14 residues. Trimming took 4 bases from V and 4 from J, leaving 13 bases between them. The CDR3 sequence: CASSATGSSTEAFF. DNA of the CDR3: TGTGCCAGCAGTGCTACAGGGTCCAGCACTGAAGCTTTCTTT.

This clone was found a few times. The chain uses TRBV5-1 and TRBJ1-1, with a tentative D call TRBD1 (5 bases). Germline loops: CDR1 SGHRS, CDR2 YFSETQ. V lost 3 bases, J lost 1 base, and 16 bases lay in between. There are 16 residues in the CDR3. The CDR3 sequence: CASSSGMGGTNTEAFF. CDR3 DNA: TGCGCCAGCAGCTCCGGAATGGGAGGGACGAACACTGAAGCTTTCTTT.

V usage is TRBV5-1 and J usage is TRBJ2-7; possibly TRBD1 for D (5 bases). The CDR3 contains 15 residues. V shed 5 bases and J shed 5 bases, with 20 bases lying between them. CDR1 and CDR2 from the germline V gene are SGHRS and YFSETQ. The CDR3 coding sequence is TGCGCCAGCAGAAACGGAGACAGCCTTCCCCACGAGCAGTACTTC. This encodes CASRNGDSLPHEQYF. The full variable domain, its missing parts supplied by reference TRBV5-1 and TRBJ2-7, is KAGVTQTPRYLIKTRGQQVTLSCSPISGHRSVSWYQQTPGQGLQFLFEYFSETQRNKGNFPGRFSGRQFSNSRSEMNVSTLELGDSALYLCASRNGDSLPHEQYFGPGTRLTVT.

This chain joins TRBV7-2 and TRBJ1-2; D is uncertain. Trimming shortened V by 3 bases and J by 2 bases, and 16 bases separated the two germline ends. This CDR3 is built from 16 residues. Germline V lookup: CDR1 SGHTA, CDR2 FQGNSA. The CDR3 spells CASSLIRKGVNYGYTF. The CDR3 DNA reads as TGTGCCAGCAGCTTGATAAGGAAGGGAGTAAACTATGGCTACACCTTC.

V and J are TRBV6-1 and TRBJ1-1; a possible D gene is TRBD1 (6 bases). The V gene's germline CDR1 is MNHNS and CDR2 SASEGT. V was pared by 6 bases and J by 8 bases, with 19 bases between. This CDR3 contains 14 residues. This CDR3 reads CASRTKGGILEAFF. In DNA form, the CDR3 reads TGTGCCAGCAGGACAAAGGGGGGGATATTGGAAGCTTTCTTT.

The chain is built from TRBV5-1 and TRBJ2-3; 10 bases map to TRBD2. CDR1 and CDR2 from the germline V gene are SGHRS and YFSETQ. With V trimmed by 0 bases and J by 5 bases, 6 bases remained unmatched. CDR3 length: 16 amino acids. In DNA, the CDR3 is TGCGCCAGCAGCTTGGGGAATATAGCGGGGGGAGATACGCAGTATTTT. Amino acid sequence: CASSLGNIAGGDTQYF.

The chain uses TRBV7-2 and TRBJ1-6, with TRBD1 matching 9 bases. With V trimmed by 2 bases and J by 9 bases, 2 bases remained unmatched. The length of the CDR3 is 14 residues. In germline, CDR1 is SGHTA, CDR2 FQGNSA. This chain's CDR3 is CASSLTTGGSPLHF. The CDR3, as DNA: TGTGCCAGCAGCTTAACGACAGGGGGTTCACCCCTCCACTTT. Combining the CDR3 with reference TRBV7-2 and TRBJ1-6 gives the whole variable domain GAGVSQSPSNKVTEKGKDVELRCDPISGHTALYWYRQSLGQGLEFLIYFQGNSAPDKSGLPSDRFSAERTGGSVSTLTIQRTQQEDSAVYLCASSLTTGGSPLHFGNGTRLTVT.

The chain couples TRBV7-9 to TRBJ2-5; D could derive from TRBD1 or TRBD2 (5 bases each). The V and J ends lost 3 bases and 4 bases respectively, with 15 bases between them. This CDR3 has 15 residues. Germline CDR1 is SEHNR and CDR2 is FQNEAQ (reference sequence). CDR3 DNA sequence: TGTGCCAGCAGCTTGAGTTACGCAGGGAGAGAGACCCAGTACTTC. It codes for CASSLSYAGRETQYF. Filled out from reference TRBV7-9 and TRBJ2-5, the complete variable domain reads DTGVSQNPRHKITKRGQNVTFRCDPISEHNRLYWYRQTLGQGPEFLTYFQNEAQLEKSRLLSDRFSAERPKGSFSTLEIQRTEQGDSAMYLCASSLSYAGRETQYFGPGTRLLVL.

J is TRBJ1-2 and V is TRBV5-6, with unresolved D. The CDR3 is made up of 14 amino acids. Trimming cost V 0 bases and J 0 bases, with 6 bases left between them. The germline gives CDR1 SGHDT, CDR2 YYEEEE. This CDR3 reads CASSLGGPNYGYTF. Written as DNA, the CDR3 is TGTGCCAGCAGCTTGGGAGGTCCTAACTATGGCTACACCTTC.

V gene TRBV5-1 combines with J gene TRBJ1-2; the D gene is possibly TRBD1 (6 bases). Germline assignment: CDR1 SGHRS and CDR2 YFSETQ. The germline V and J ends were trimmed by 5 bases and 7 bases, with 21 bases remaining between them. The CDR3 is 15 residues long. CDR3 DNA: TGCGCCAGCAGGGTTGTAGGGGGTGAGCAGAGTGGCTACACCTTC. Protein product: CASRVVGGEQSGYTF. Complete variable domain (other parts from reference TRBV5-1 and TRBJ1-2): KAGVTQTPRYLIKTRGQQVTLSCSPISGHRSVSWYQQTPGQGLQFLFEYFSETQRNKGNFPGRFSGRQFSNSRSEMNVSTLELGDSALYLCASRVVGGEQSGYTFGSGTRLTVV.

CDR3 nucleotides: TGTGCCAGCAGCTTGTACGGGACGGACAATCAGCCCCAGCATTTT. Its protein product is CASSLYGTDNQPQHF. V gene TRBV5-5 combines with J gene TRBJ1-5; tentative D call: TRBD1 (5 bases). The germline gives CDR1 SGHKS, CDR2 YYEKEE (reference sequence). This CDR3 is 15 amino acids long. Trimming took off 1 base at V and 3 bases at J, with 11 bases between the two ends. The complete variable domain, with remaining parts taken from reference TRBV5-5 and TRBJ1-5, reads DAGVTQSPTHLIKTRGQQVTLRCSPISGHKSVSWYQQVLGQGPQFIFQYYEKEERGRGNFPDRFSARQFPNYSSELNVNALLLGDSALYLCASSLYGTDNQPQHFGDGTRLSIL.

This chain uses TRBV11-2 with TRBJ1-2; 7 nucleotides match TRBD1. The CDR3 totals 14 residues. Germline lookup yields CDR1 SGHAT and CDR2 FQNNGV. V lost 5 bases and J lost 1; bases outside the gene matches: 4. The CDR3 sequence is CASSVGGNNYGYTF. The CDR3 bases are TGTGCCAGCAGCGTAGGGGGCAATAACTATGGCTACACCTTC.

The J gene is TRBJ2-5, the V gene TRBV6-1; tentatively, D is TRBD1 (6 bases). This CDR3 spans 14 amino acids. V was cut by 2 bases and J by 5 bases, with 12 bases left in between. Per germline, CDR1 MNHNS and CDR2 SASEGT. Here the CDR3 reads CASSESTGAETQYF. As DNA, the CDR3 is TGTGCCAGCAGTGAATCGACAGGAGCGGAGACCCAGTACTTC.

Points on this clone: The junction does not match germline at one end; this may be a read error. The V gene is TRBV7-7, the J gene TRBJ2-5, with 7 bases aligning to TRBD1. The germline gives CDR1 SSHAT, CDR2 FNYEAQ (reference sequence). The CDR3 consists of 16 residues. In nucleotides, the CDR3 is TGTGCTAGCAGCTTACAGGCAGGGGGTGGACAAGAGACCCAGTACTTC. It specifies CASSLQAGGGQETQYF.

The CDR3 nucleotides read TGTGCCAGCAGCTCCCGGAAAGGGGGCACTGAAGCTTTCTTT. It is translated as CASSSRKGGTEAFF. The rearrangement uses TRBV7-3 and TRBJ1-1, with D perhaps TRBD1 (6 bases). The CDR3 runs to 14 residues. Trimming stripped 4 bases from V and 4 bases from J, with 13 bases between. Germline CDR1 SGHTA, CDR2 FQGTGA. Based on the CDR3 plus reference TRBV7-3 and TRBJ1-1, the full variable domain is GAGVSQTPSNKVTEKGKYVELRCDPISGHTALYWYRQSLGQGPEFLIYFQGTGAADDSGLPNDRFFAVRPEGSVSTLKIQRTERGDSAVYLCASSSRKGGTEAFFGQGTRLTVV.

This clone was observed a handful of times. The rearrangement uses TRBV19 and TRBJ1-1; D may be TRBD1 (6 bases). V dropped 7 bases and J dropped 1 base, with 16 bases sitting between them. The CDR3 extends over 15 amino acids. Per the germline V gene, CDR1 is LNHDA and CDR2 is SQIVND (reference sequence). The CDR3 reads CASTPIDRKNTEAFF. Here the CDR3 DNA reads TGTGCCAGTACCCCCATCGACAGGAAGAACACTGAAGCTTTCTTT.

V usage is TRBV5-8 and J usage is TRBJ2-5; 12 bases agree with TRBD2. V lost 4 bases and J lost 3; bases outside the gene matches: 7. Per germline, CDR1 SGHTS and CDR2 YDEGEE. This CDR3 is 16 amino acids long. The CDR3 loop is CASSPGLAGGEETQYF. The CDR3 bases are TGTGCCAGCAGCCCGGGGCTAGCGGGGGGGGAAGAGACCCAGTACTTC.

This rearrangement joins TRBV19 to TRBJ1-5; D ambiguous. V was pared by 7 bases and J by 1 base, with 8 bases between. The CDR3 sequence is 13 residues long. Germline V gene sequence: CDR1 LNHDA, CDR2 SQIVND (reference sequence). This CDR3 reads CASTSQSNQPQHF. For the CDR3, the DNA is TGTGCCAGTACCTCACAGAGCAATCAGCCCCAGCATTTT.

This clone has a single count. The CDR3 DNA is TGTGCCAGCTCTGCCCAGGGAGGAGGCACTGAAGCTTTCTTT. Its translation: CASSAQGGGTEAFF. The chain joins TRBV7-3 to TRBJ1-1; D may be TRBD1 (5 bases). The CDR3 is 14 residues long. Germline assignment: CDR1 SGHTA and CDR2 FQGTGA. The V gene lost 8 bases and the J gene lost 4 bases, with 17 bases spanning the gap.

For this clone: At one boundary the junction diverges from the germline segment, which might be a read error. This chain uses TRBV6-1 with TRBJ1-1, with TRBD1 as a possible D gene (5 bases). The CDR3 totals 14 residues. In germline, CDR1 is MNHNS, CDR2 SASEGT. CDR3 residues: CASTETGTYTEAFF. The CDR3 nucleotides read TGTGCCAGCACTGAAACCGGGACCTACACTGAAGCTTTCTTT.

The rearrangement uses TRBV2 and TRBJ1-2; TRBD1 agrees at 8 bases. V was pared by 8 bases and J by 1 base, with 9 bases of the junction left unmatched. CDR1 SNHLY and CDR2 FYNNEI come from the germline V gene. This CDR3 contains 15 residues. DNA of the CDR3: TGTGCCAGCCGACTATTAACAGGGGGTAACTATGGCTACACCTTC. It encodes CASRLLTGGNYGYTF. Supplemented by reference TRBV2 and TRBJ1-2, the full variable domain reads EPEVTQTPSHQVTQMGQEVILRCVPISNHLYFYWYRQILGQKVEFLVSFYNNEISEKSEIFDDQFSVERPDGSNFTLKIRSTKLEDSAMYFCASRLLTGGNYGYTFGSGTRLTVV.

The chain links TRBV28 to TRBJ2-7; D not resolved. The germline V gene encodes CDR1 MDHEN and CDR2 SYDVKM. Trimming shortened V by 2 bases and J by 3 bases, and 11 bases separated the two germline ends. The CDR3 is made up of 14 amino acids. This CDR3 is CASSLRGSLYEQYF. DNA for the CDR3: TGTGCCAGCAGTTTACGCGGCAGCCTCTACGAGCAGTACTTC.

V is TRBV7-2 and J is TRBJ2-5; D tentatively reads TRBD1 or TRBD2 (5 bases each). The germline V gene has CDR1 SGHTA and CDR2 FQGNSA. The CDR3 sequence is 13 residues long. V gave up 2 bases and J gave up 5 bases, with 9 bases separating them. DNA of the CDR3: TGTGCCAGCAGCTTATCCAGGGAGGAGACCCAGTACTTC. It is translated as CASSLSREETQYF.

This clone was detected a few times. The chain recombines TRBV6-5 with TRBJ1-1; D is undetermined. Germline V CDR1 and CDR2: MNHEY, SVGAGI. The CDR3 extends over 10 amino acids. V lost 8 bases and J lost 3, with 4 bases in between. CDR3 nucleotide sequence: TGTGCCAGCGGGTACACTGAAGCTTTCTTT. Translating gives CASGYTEAFF.

The DNA for the CDR3 is TGTGCCAGCACCAAGACAGTAAGCGATGAGCAGTTCTTC. This sequence encodes CASTKTVSDEQFF. The chain couples TRBV9 to TRBJ2-1; D is possibly TRBD1 (5 bases). V gave up 6 bases and J gave up 8 bases, with 15 bases separating them. The CDR3 is 13 residues long. CDR1 is SGDLS and CDR2 is YYNGEE in the germline V gene.

V is TRBV15 and J is TRBJ2-2, with TRBD2 identical over 9 bases. V shed 6 bases and J 5 bases; nucleotides not matched to a gene: 10. CDR1 is LNHNV and CDR2 is YYDKDF in the germline V gene (reference sequence). This CDR3 is built from 16 residues. CDR3 coding DNA: TGTGCCACCAGGGGGGGAGGGACTAGCCGGACCGGGGAGCTGTTTTTT. This encodes CATRGGGTSRTGELFF.

The chain joins TRBV5-4 to TRBJ2-2; D is uncertain. The CDR3 covers 15 residues. Between the trimmed V and J ends, which lost 2 bases and 1 base, there was a span of 9 bases. The germline V gene has CDR1 SGHNT and CDR2 YYREEE (reference sequence). CDR3 coding DNA: TGTGCCAGCAGCTTCCGAGATGGGAACACCGGGGAGCTGTTTTTT. This encodes CASSFRDGNTGELFF.